These 5 T cell receptor beta chains share one sample of origin, sequenced in a study of CD8 T cells in Susac syndrome. The RNA, about 0.45 to 1 ug, was put through reverse transcription using random hexamers. TCRdb re-called the immunoSEQ multiplex PCR reads through MiXCR, storing one row per CDR3 protein. The table has roughly 200,000 distinct CDR3 sequences, about 93% seen once. The specimen sequenced was CD4+ T cells from PBMCs. These receptors came from a human donor in good health.

The chain has TRBV4-3 and TRBJ2-5; 8 bases are a match to TRBD1. Trimming took 0 bases from V and 4 from J; bases not matched to a gene: 7. This CDR3 contains 16 residues. Germline V lookup: CDR1 LGHNA, CDR2 YSLEER. The CDR3 DNA sequence: TGCGCCAGCAGCCAAGATAACAGGGGGAAAGGAGAGACCCAGTACTTC. Its translation: CASSQDNRGKGETQYF.

The chain is built from TRBV15 and TRBJ2-5; D not certain. Trimming left V 5 bases short and J 0 bases short, with 10 bases between. Germline loops: CDR1 LNHNV, CDR2 YYDKDF (reference sequence). The CDR3 covers 14 residues. The CDR3 sequence is CATSGGPNQETQYF. CDR3 nucleotides: TGTGCCACCAGCGGTGGACCGAACCAAGAGACCCAGTACTTC.

This chain connects TRBV29-1 to TRBJ2-7, with 10 bases lining up with TRBD2. Trimming at V came to 3 bases and at J to 3 bases, leaving 8 bases not matched to a gene. Germline lookup yields CDR1 SQVTM and CDR2 ANQGSEA. The length of the CDR3 is 15 residues. DNA for the CDR3: TGCAGCGTTGAGGGGCCTAGCGGGGGTTACTACGAGCAGTACGTC. Translated, it gives CSVEGPSGGYYEQYV.

A remark on this clonotype: One end of the junction varies from germline; a read error may be responsible. The genes are TRBV4-1 and TRBJ1-6; 9 nucleotides agree with TRBD1. The CDR3 extends over 15 amino acids. Per germline, CDR1 MGHRA and CDR2 YSYEKL. The CDR3 loop is CASSEDRGFNSPLHF. The DNA for the CDR3 is TGCGCCAGCAGCGAAGACAGGGGGTTTAATTCACCCCTCCACTTT.

The chain carries TRBV5-1 and TRBJ2-2; the match to TRBD2 covers 9 bases. CDR3 length: 16 residues. Germline CDR1 and CDR2: SGHRS and YFSETQ. V dropped 2 bases and J dropped 0; count of bases not matched to a gene: 2. The CDR3: CASSFLAGANTGELFF. The DNA of the CDR3 is TGCGCCAGCAGCTTTTTAGCGGGGGCGAACACCGGGGAGCTGTTTTTT.